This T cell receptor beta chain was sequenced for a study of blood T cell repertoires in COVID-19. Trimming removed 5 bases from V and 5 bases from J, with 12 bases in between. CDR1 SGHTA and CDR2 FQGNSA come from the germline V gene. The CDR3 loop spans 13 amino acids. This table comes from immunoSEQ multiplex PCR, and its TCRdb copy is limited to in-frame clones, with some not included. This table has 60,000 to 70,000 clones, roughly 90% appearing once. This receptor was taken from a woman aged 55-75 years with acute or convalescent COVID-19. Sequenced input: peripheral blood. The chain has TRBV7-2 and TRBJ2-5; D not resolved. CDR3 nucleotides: TGTGCCAGCAGCCGAAGCATATCGGAGACCCAGTACTTC. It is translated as CASSRSISETQYF.